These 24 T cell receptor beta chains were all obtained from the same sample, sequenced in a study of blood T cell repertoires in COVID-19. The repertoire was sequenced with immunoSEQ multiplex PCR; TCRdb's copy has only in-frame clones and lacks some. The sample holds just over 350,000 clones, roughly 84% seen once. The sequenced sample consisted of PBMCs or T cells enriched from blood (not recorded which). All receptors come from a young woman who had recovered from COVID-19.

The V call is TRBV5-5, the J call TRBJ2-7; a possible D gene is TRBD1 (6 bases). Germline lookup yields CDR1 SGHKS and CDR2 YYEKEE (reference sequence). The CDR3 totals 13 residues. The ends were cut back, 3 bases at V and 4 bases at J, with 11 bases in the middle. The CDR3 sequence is CASSSWTDYEQYF. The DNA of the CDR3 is TGTGCCAGCAGCTCCTGGACAGATTACGAGCAGTACTTC.

DNA for the CDR3: TGTGCCACTAATCCCGGGACTAGCGGGTTTAATGAGCAGTTCTTC. As protein: CATNPGTSGFNEQFF. The chain recombines TRBV10-3 with TRBJ2-1, with 12 bases that match TRBD2. Germline CDR1 reads ENHRY; CDR2 reads SYGVKD. J lost 7 bases, V lost 10 bases, and 11 bases had no gene match. This CDR3 contains 15 residues.

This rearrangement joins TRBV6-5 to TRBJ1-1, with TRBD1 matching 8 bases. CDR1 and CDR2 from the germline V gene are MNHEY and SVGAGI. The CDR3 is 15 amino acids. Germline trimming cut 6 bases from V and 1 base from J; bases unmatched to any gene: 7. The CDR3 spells CASSYQGAWNTEAFF. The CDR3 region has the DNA TGTGCCAGCAGCTATCAGGGGGCCTGGAACACTGAAGCTTTCTTT.

The CDR3 is CASQAATDTQYF. CDR3 nucleotide sequence: TGCGCCAGCCAGGCTGCGACAGATACGCAGTATTTT. The gene calls are TRBV5-1 and TRBJ2-3, with D unclear. In germline, CDR1 is SGHRS, CDR2 YFSETQ. V was clipped by 7 bases and J by 3 bases, with 9 bases between them. The CDR3 extends over 12 amino acids.

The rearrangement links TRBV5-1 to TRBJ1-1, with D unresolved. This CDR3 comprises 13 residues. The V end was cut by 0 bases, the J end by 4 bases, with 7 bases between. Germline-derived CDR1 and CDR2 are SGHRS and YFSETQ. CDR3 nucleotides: TGCGCCAGCAGCTTGGCTCAGTTCACTGAAGCTTTCTTT. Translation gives CASSLAQFTEAFF.

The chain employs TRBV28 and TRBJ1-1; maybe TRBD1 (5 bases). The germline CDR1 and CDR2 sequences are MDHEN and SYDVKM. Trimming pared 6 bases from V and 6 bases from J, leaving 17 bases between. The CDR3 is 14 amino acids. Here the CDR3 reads CASRESGHFSEAFF. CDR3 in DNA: TGTGCCAGCAGGGAATCAGGGCATTTCTCTGAAGCTTTCTTT.

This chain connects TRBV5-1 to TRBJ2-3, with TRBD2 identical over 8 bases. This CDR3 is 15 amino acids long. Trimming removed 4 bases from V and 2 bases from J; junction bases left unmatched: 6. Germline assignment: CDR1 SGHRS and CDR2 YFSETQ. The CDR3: CASSPIAGLTDTQYF. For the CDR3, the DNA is TGCGCCAGCAGCCCTATAGCGGGGCTCACAGATACGCAGTATTTT.

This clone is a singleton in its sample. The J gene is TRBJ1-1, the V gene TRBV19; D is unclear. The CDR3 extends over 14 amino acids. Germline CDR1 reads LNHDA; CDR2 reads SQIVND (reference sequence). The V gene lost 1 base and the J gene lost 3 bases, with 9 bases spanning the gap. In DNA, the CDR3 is TGTGCCAGTAGTATAGGGTTCGAGGACACTGAAGCTTTCTTT. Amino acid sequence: CASSIGFEDTEAFF.

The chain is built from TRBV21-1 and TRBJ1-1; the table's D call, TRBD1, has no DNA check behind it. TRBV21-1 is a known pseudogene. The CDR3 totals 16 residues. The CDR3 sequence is CASSKEVGDRGPEAFF. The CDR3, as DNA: TGTGCCAGCAGCAAAGAGGTAGGGGACAGGGGGCCTGAAGCTTTCTTT.

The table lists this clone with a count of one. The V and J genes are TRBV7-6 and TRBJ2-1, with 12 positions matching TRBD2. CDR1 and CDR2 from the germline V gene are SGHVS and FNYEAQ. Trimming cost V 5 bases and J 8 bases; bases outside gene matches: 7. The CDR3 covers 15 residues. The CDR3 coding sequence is TGTGCCAGCAGCAAGCTAGCGGGAGGGCTCGATGAGCAGTTCTTC. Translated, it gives CASSKLAGGLDEQFF.

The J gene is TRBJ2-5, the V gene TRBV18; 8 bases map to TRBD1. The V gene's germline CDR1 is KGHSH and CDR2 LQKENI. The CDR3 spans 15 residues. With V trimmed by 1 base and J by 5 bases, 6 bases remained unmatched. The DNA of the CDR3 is TGTGCCAGCTCACCACTGGCAGGGGGCGCGGAGACCCAGTACTTC. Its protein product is CASSPLAGGAETQYF.

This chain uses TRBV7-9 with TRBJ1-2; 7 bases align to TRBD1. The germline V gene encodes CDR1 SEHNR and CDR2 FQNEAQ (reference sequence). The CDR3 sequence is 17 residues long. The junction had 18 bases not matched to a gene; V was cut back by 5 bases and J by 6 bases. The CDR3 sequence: CASSRHPRGFPLDGYTF. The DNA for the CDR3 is TGTGCCAGCAGCCGCCACCCCAGGGGGTTCCCCCTAGATGGCTACACCTTC.

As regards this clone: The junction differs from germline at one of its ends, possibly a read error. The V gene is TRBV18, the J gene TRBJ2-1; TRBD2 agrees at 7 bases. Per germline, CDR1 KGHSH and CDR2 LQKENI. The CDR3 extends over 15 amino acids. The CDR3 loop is CATSLATYSYNEQFF. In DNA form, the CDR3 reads TGTGCCACCTCACTAGCGACCTATTCCTACAATGAGCAGTTCTTC.

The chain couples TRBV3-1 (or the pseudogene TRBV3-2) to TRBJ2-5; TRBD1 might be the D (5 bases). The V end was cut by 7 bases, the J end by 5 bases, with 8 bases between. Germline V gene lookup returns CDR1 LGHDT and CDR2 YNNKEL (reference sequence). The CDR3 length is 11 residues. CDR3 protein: CASTGSETQYF. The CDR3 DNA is TGTGCCAGCACAGGGTCTGAGACCCAGTACTTC.

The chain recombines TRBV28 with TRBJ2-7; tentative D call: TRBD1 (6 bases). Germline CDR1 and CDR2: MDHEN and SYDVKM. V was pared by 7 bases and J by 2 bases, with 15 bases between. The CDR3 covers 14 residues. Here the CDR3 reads CASTWGRGAYEQYF. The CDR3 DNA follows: TGTGCCAGCACCTGGGGCAGGGGAGCCTACGAGCAGTACTTC.

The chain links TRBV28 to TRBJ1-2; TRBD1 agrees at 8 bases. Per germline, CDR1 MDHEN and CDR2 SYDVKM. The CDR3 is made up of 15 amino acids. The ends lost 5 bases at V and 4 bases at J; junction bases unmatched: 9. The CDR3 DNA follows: TGTGCCAGCAGTCCAGGACAGGGTTTCAGCTATGGCTACACCTTC. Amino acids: CASSPGQGFSYGYTF.

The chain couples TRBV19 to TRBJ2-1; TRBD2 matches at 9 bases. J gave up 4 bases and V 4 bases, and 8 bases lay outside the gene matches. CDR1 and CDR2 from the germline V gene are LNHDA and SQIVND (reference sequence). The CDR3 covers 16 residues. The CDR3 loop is CASSTLGSGGYNEQFF. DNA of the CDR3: TGTGCCAGTAGTACCCTGGGGAGCGGGGGGTACAATGAGCAGTTCTTC.

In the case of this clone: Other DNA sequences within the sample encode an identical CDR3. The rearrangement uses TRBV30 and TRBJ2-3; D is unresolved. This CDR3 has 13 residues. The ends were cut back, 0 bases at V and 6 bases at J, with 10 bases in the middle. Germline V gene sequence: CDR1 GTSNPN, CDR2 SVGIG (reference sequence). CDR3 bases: TGTGCCTGGAGTGTACGAGAGAGGGATACGCAGTATTTT. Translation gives CAWSVRERDTQYF.

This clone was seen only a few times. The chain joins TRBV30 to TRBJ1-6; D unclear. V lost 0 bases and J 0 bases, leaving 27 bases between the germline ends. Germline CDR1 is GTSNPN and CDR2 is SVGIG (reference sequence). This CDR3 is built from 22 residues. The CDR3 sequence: CAWSVTLFLGLPKSSYNSPLHF. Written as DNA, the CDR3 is TGTGCCTGGAGTGTAACCCTTTTTTTGGGCCTACCGAAGAGCTCCTATAATTCACCCCTCCACTTT.

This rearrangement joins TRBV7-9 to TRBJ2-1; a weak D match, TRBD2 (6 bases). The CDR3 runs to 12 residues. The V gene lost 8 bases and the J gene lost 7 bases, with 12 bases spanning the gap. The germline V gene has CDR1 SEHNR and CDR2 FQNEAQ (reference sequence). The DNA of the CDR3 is TGTGCCAGCGCTGTTCGGGGGAATGAGCAGTTCTTC. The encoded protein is CASAVRGNEQFF.

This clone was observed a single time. CDR3 in amino acids: CASSLSGNQETQYF. The CDR3 DNA reads TGTGCCAGCAGCTTGTCAGGGAACCAAGAGACCCAGTACTTC. The rearrangement joins TRBV13 to TRBJ2-5, with D possibly being TRBD1 (5 bases). V dropped 3 bases and J dropped 0 bases, with 8 bases sitting between them. The germline gives CDR1 PRHDT, CDR2 FYEKMQ (reference sequence). This CDR3 contains 14 residues.

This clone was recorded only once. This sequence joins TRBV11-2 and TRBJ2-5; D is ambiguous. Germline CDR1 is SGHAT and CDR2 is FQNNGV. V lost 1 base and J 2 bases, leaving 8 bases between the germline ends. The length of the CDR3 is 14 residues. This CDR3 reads CASSLAWQQETQYF. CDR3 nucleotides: TGTGCCAGCAGCTTAGCATGGCAGCAAGAGACCCAGTACTTC.

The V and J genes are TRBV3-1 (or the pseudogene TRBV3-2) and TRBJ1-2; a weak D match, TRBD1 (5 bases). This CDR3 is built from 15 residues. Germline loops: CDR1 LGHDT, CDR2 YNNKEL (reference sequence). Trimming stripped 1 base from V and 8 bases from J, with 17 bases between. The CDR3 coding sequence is TGTGCCAGCAGCCAAGCTTCTAGGGGTTTGAGGGGCTACACCTTC. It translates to CASSQASRGLRGYTF.

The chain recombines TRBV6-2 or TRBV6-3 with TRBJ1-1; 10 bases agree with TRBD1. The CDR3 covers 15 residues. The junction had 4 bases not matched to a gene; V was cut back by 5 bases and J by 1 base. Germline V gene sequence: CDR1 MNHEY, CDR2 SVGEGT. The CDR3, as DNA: TGTGCCAGCAGTCAGACAGGGGGCTGGAACACTGAAGCTTTCTTT. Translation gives CASSQTGGWNTEAFF.